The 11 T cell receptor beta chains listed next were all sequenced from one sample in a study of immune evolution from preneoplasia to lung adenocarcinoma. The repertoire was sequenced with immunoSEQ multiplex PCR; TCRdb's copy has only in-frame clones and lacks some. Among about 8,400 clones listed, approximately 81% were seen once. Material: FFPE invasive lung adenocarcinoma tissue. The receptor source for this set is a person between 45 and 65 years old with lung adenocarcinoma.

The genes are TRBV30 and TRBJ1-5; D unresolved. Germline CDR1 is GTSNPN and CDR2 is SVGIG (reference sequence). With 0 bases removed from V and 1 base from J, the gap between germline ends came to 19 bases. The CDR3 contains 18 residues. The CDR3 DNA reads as TGTGCCTGGAGTGTAACGGGGAGGGCCATGGGGAGCAATCAGCCCCAGCATTTT. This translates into CAWSVTGRAMGSNQPQHF.

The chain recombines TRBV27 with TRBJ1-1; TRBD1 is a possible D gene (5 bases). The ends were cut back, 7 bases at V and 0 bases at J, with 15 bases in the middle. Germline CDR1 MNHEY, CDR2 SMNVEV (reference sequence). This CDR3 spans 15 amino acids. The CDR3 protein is CASISLGHLNTEAFF. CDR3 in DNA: TGTGCCAGCATCAGTCTAGGACACCTGAACACTGAAGCTTTCTTT.

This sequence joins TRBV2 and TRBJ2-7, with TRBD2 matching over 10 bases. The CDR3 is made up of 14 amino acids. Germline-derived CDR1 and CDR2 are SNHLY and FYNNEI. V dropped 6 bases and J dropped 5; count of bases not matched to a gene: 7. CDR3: CASRTGTSDHEQYF. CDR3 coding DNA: TGTGCCAGCAGAACCGGGACTAGCGACCACGAGCAGTACTTC.

The DNA of the CDR3 is TGTGCCAGCAGTTTACATGGGCGGGGGGTCACAGATACGCAGTATTTT. It translates to CASSLHGRGVTDTQYF. The V call is TRBV28, the J call TRBJ2-3; 8 bases line up with TRBD2. The CDR3 totals 16 residues. V was pared by 2 bases and J by 2 bases, with 6 bases of the junction left unmatched. The germline CDR1 and CDR2 sequences are MDHEN and SYDVKM.

CDR3 in DNA: TGCAGCGTTGAACAGAGAGCGGGACCACCTGGCGAGCAGTACTTC. Translation: CSVEQRAGPPGEQYF. The rearrangement joins TRBV29-1 to TRBJ2-7, with 7 bases identical to TRBD2. Germline values: CDR1 SQVTM, CDR2 ANQGSEA. The CDR3 sequence is 15 residues long. V dropped 2 bases and J dropped 6; count of bases not matched to a gene: 13.

The CDR3 DNA sequence: TGTGCCAGCAGCTCTCTACTAGCGGGAGAGGGGTGGAATGAGCAGTTCTTC. Translating gives CASSSLLAGEGWNEQFF. The chain links TRBV11-3 to TRBJ2-1; 11 bases agree with TRBD2. There are 17 residues in the CDR3. V dropped 4 bases and J dropped 7; count of bases not matched to a gene: 12. CDR1 SGHNT and CDR2 YENEEA come from the germline V gene.

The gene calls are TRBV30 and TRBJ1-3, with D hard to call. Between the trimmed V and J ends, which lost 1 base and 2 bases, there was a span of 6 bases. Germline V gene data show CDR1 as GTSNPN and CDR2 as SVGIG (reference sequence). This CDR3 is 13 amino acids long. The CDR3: CAWSAGAGNTIYF. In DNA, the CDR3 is TGTGCCTGGAGTGCTGGGGCTGGAAACACCATATATTTT.

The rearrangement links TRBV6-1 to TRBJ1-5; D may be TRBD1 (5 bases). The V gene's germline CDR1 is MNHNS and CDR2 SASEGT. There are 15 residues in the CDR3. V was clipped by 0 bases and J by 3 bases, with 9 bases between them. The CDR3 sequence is CASSEAGVTNQPQHF. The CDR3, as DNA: TGTGCCAGCAGTGAAGCGGGGGTTACCAATCAGCCCCAGCATTTT.

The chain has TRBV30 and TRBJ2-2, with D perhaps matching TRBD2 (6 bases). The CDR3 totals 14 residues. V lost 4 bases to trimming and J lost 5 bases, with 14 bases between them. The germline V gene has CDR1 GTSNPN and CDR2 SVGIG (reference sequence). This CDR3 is CAWIGTEGTGELFF. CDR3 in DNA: TGTGCCTGGATAGGGACTGAAGGAACCGGGGAGCTGTTTTTT.

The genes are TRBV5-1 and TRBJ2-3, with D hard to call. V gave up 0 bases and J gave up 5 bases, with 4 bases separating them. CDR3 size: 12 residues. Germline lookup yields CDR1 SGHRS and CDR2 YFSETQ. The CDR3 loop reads CASSLDRDTQYF. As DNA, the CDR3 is TGCGCCAGCAGCTTGGACAGAGATACGCAGTATTTT.

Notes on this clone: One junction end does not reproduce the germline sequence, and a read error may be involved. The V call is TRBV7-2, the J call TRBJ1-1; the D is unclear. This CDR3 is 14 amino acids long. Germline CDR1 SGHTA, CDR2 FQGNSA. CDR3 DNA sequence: TGTGCCAGCAGCTTACAAGGTTTCAACATTGAAGCTTTCTTT. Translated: CASSLQGFNIEAFF.